A single sample is the source of the 27 T cell receptor beta chains below, sequenced in a study of shared clonotypes between healthy human individuals. Using immunoSEQ multiplex PCR, the repertoire was profiled, and TCRdb retains in-frame clones only, with some absent. Among about 580,000 clones listed, 95% to 98% were seen once. CD45RO-negative cells were positively selected for CCR7, leaving out terminally differentiated effector memory CD45RA+ cells. Sequencing input: naive CD8+ T cells sorted from blood. These receptors were obtained from a man in his thirties or forties in good health.

The chain links TRBV5-6 to TRBJ2-1, with TRBD2 matching 11 bases. J lost 2 bases, V lost 3 bases, and 7 bases had no gene match. Germline V gives CDR1 SGHDT, CDR2 YYEEEE. The CDR3 length is 17 residues. The DNA for the CDR3 is TGTGCCAGCAGCTCACTTTCGACTAGCGGGACCTACAATGAGCAGTTCTTC. Translation: CASSSLSTSGTYNEQFF. Full variable domain (missing parts from reference TRBV5-6 and TRBJ2-1): DAGVTQSPTHLIKTRGQQVTLRCSPKSGHDTVSWYQQALGQGPQFIFQYYEEEERQRGNFPDRFSGHQFPNYSSELNVNALLLGDSALYLCASSSLSTSGTYNEQFFGPGTRLTVL.

The rearrangement uses TRBV4-3 and TRBJ2-7; 8 nucleotides agree with TRBD1. The CDR3 has 15 amino acids. Germline CDR1 LGHNA, CDR2 YSLEER. Unmatched junction bases numbered 10, after V lost 0 bases and J lost 9 bases. CDR3 DNA sequence: TGCGCCAGCAGCCAAGATTCAGGGGGCGACGCTCGGCAGTACTTC. Translated, it gives CASSQDSGGDARQYF.

The chain links TRBV27 to TRBJ2-1; 7 bases are a match to TRBD2. Trimming cost V 5 bases and J 9 bases; bases outside gene matches: 10. Germline V gives CDR1 MNHEY, CDR2 SMNVEV (reference sequence). The CDR3 covers 14 residues. DNA of the CDR3: TGTGCCAGCAGTCCCGGACTAGTTGCGGGTGAGCAGTTCTTC. As protein: CASSPGLVAGEQFF.

This chain joins TRBV5-1 and TRBJ2-1; TRBD1 agrees at 9 bases. The CDR3 consists of 15 residues. J lost 4 bases, V lost 0 bases, and 2 bases had no gene match. CDR1 is SGHRS and CDR2 is YFSETQ in the germline V gene. The CDR3 loop reads CASSLGDREYNEQFF. The CDR3 DNA sequence: TGCGCCAGCAGCTTGGGGGACAGGGAGTACAATGAGCAGTTCTTC.

This clone was detected only once. The chain carries TRBV10-3 and TRBJ2-1; D gene ambiguous. Germline loops: CDR1 ENHRY, CDR2 SYGVKD. The V end was cut by 3 bases, the J end by 0 bases, with 12 bases between. This CDR3 is 16 amino acids long. CDR3 DNA sequence: TGTGCCATCAGTGATACGGGCAAGCCCTCCTACAATGAGCAGTTCTTC. Its translation: CAISDTGKPSYNEQFF.

The chain uses TRBV10-1 and TRBJ1-5, with no clear D. The CDR3 spans 18 residues. CDR1 is WNHNN and CDR2 is SYGVQD in the germline V gene (reference sequence). V lost 7 bases and J lost 1, with 23 bases in between. The CDR3 region has the DNA TGCGCCAGCATATATAGGGCTCCTTGTTGCGAAAGCAATCAGCCCCAGCATTTT. It specifies CASIYRAPCCESNQPQHF.

The V call is TRBV7-3, the J call TRBJ2-1; 9 bases are a match to TRBD1. This CDR3 spans 14 amino acids. J lost 7 bases, V lost 0 bases, and 1 base had no gene match. Germline CDR1 is SGHTA and CDR2 is FQGTGA. CDR3 amino acids: CASSLTGTGNEQFF. CDR3 sequence (DNA): TGTGCCAGCAGCTTAACAGGGACAGGGAATGAGCAGTTCTTC.

CDR3 bases: TGTGCCAGCAGCCAAGGACAGGGTGGCTCCTACGAGCAGTACTTC. Translated, it gives CASSQGQGGSYEQYF. The rearrangement joins TRBV14 to TRBJ2-7; 7 bases are shared with TRBD1. Per germline, CDR1 SGHDN and CDR2 FVKESK. The CDR3 sequence is 15 residues long. V lost 1 base, J lost 0 bases, and 3 bases stayed unmatched.

The chain carries TRBV5-1 and TRBJ2-6; possible D gene TRBD1, 5 bases. Germline V CDR1 and CDR2: SGHRS, YFSETQ. The CDR3 is made up of 15 amino acids. Trimming removed 1 base at V and 3 bases at J, with 8 bases between. The CDR3 reads CASSLQGRGANVLTF. CDR3 nucleotides: TGCGCCAGCAGCTTGCAGGGTCGTGGGGCCAACGTCCTGACTTTC.

As to this clone: Other DNA sequences of this sample code for an identical CDR3. The V call is TRBV27, the J call TRBJ2-2; D gene unclear. Germline V CDR1 and CDR2: MNHEY, SMNVEV (reference sequence). The ends were cut back, 6 bases at V and 3 bases at J, with 11 bases in the middle. This CDR3 region has 14 residues. CDR3 protein: CASSHRVYTGELFF. The CDR3 coding sequence is TGTGCCAGCAGCCACCGGGTGTACACCGGGGAGCTGTTTTTT.

The chain couples TRBV28 to TRBJ2-3, with 7 bases aligning to TRBD2. V was clipped by 2 bases and J by 5 bases; unmatched bases: 4. CDR1 is MDHEN and CDR2 is SYDVKM in the germline V gene. This CDR3 spans 14 amino acids. The CDR3 DNA sequence: TGTGCCAGCAGTTTAGCGGGAGTGGAAGATACGCAGTATTTT. Translated, it gives CASSLAGVEDTQYF.

The chain recombines TRBV9 with TRBJ2-7, with D perhaps given as TRBD1 or TRBD2 (5 bases each). V was clipped by 3 bases and J by 5 bases, with 18 bases between them. The germline V gene has CDR1 SGDLS and CDR2 YYNGEE. The CDR3 has 15 residues. CDR3 sequence: CASSAGTAAWNEQYF. The CDR3 DNA reads as TGTGCCAGCAGCGCGGGGACGGCCGCCTGGAACGAGCAGTACTTC.

V and J are TRBV4-1 and TRBJ2-6; D is unresolved. The CDR3 is made up of 14 amino acids. Per the germline V gene, CDR1 is MGHRA and CDR2 is YSYEKL. The V end was cut by 0 bases, the J end by 3 bases, with 3 bases between. In DNA form, the CDR3 reads TGCGCCAGCAGCCAAGAAGGTGGGGCCAACGTCCTGACTTTC. This sequence encodes CASSQEGGANVLTF.

The chain joins TRBV5-5 to TRBJ1-2; D is undetermined. Trimming pared 1 base from V and 7 bases from J, leaving 17 bases between. The CDR3 consists of 15 residues. Germline CDR1 and CDR2: SGHKS and YYEKEE (reference sequence). The CDR3 bases are TGTGCCAGCAGCTTGTATCAGACGGAGGATAGTGGCTACACCTTC. This gives the protein CASSLYQTEDSGYTF.

The rearrangement joins TRBV4-1 to TRBJ2-7; D uncertain. The germline V gene encodes CDR1 MGHRA and CDR2 YSYEKL. The CDR3 covers 14 residues. Trimming pared 6 bases from V and 3 bases from J, leaving 15 bases between. In nucleotides, the CDR3 is TGCGCCAGCAGACCTACATTGGTCGGCTACGAGCAGTACTTC. It is translated as CASRPTLVGYEQYF.

This clone was observed once. V gene TRBV7-6 combines with J gene TRBJ2-3; D is unresolved. Germline values: CDR1 SGHVS, CDR2 FNYEAQ. CDR3 length: 13 amino acids. V lost 5 bases, J lost 4 bases, and 10 bases lay in between. CDR3 region: CASSPGGADTQYF. The CDR3 DNA sequence: TGTGCCAGCAGCCCCGGTGGGGCAGATACGCAGTATTTT.

V and J are TRBV15 and TRBJ2-1, with 7 positions matching TRBD2. The germline V gene has CDR1 LNHNV and CDR2 YYDKDF (reference sequence). V trimming: 5 bases; J trimming: 8 bases; junction bases outside the gene matches: 9. This CDR3 spans 14 amino acids. This CDR3 is CATSPLGGRDEQFF. In nucleotides, the CDR3 is TGTGCCACCAGCCCCCTCGGAGGGAGGGATGAGCAGTTCTTC.

Concerning this clone: The identical CDR3 is also encoded by other nucleotide sequences in the sample. The rearrangement links TRBV6-5 to TRBJ2-3; 8 bases fit TRBD2. Trimming took 4 bases from V and 0 from J; bases not matched to a gene: 3. Germline CDR1 MNHEY, CDR2 SVGAGI. This CDR3 is built from 15 residues. CDR3 nucleotides: TGTGCCAGCAGTTCATTAGCGGGGAGCACAGATACGCAGTATTTT. Encoded protein: CASSSLAGSTDTQYF.

J is TRBJ1-1 and V is TRBV15; tentative D call: TRBD1 (6 bases). Germline assignment: CDR1 LNHNV and CDR2 YYDKDF (reference sequence). This CDR3 is 16 amino acids long. The V end lost 0 bases, the J end lost 1 base, and 12 bases lay between the germline ends. The CDR3 spells CATSRDQGSGNTEAFF. In DNA form, the CDR3 reads TGTGCCACCAGCAGAGATCAGGGGTCGGGGAACACTGAAGCTTTCTTT.

The chain couples TRBV7-9 to TRBJ2-5; 11 nucleotides agree with TRBD2. This CDR3 comprises 16 residues. Germline loops: CDR1 SEHNR, CDR2 FQNEAQ (reference sequence). V lost 6 bases and J lost 5; bases outside the gene matches: 11. The CDR3 is CASSRIAGGPWETQYF. CDR3 nucleotides: TGTGCCAGCAGTCGAATAGCGGGAGGGCCATGGGAGACCCAGTACTTC.

The genes are TRBV6-5 and TRBJ2-5; perhaps TRBD1 as D (5 bases). CDR1 MNHEY and CDR2 SVGAGI come from the germline V gene. The CDR3 is 14 residues long. V was shortened by 1 base and J by 6 bases, with 12 bases between the two germline ends. The CDR3 loop is CASSYWQGGKTQYF. The CDR3 DNA follows: TGTGCCAGCAGTTACTGGCAGGGTGGAAAGACCCAGTACTTC.

The rearrangement uses TRBV7-9 and TRBJ2-5; D is uncertain. Germline values: CDR1 SEHNR, CDR2 FQNEAQ (reference sequence). CDR3 length equals 10 residues. Trimming pared 11 bases from V and 0 bases from J, leaving 4 bases between. The CDR3 reads CALYQETQYF. As DNA, the CDR3 is TGTGCCCTGTACCAAGAGACCCAGTACTTC. Using reference TRBV7-9 and TRBJ2-5 for the parts outside the CDR3, the full variable domain is DTGVSQNPRHKITKRGQNVTFRCDPISEHNRLYWYRQTLGQGPEFLTYFQNEAQLEKSRLLSDRFSAERPKGSFSTLEIQRTEQGDSAMYLCALYQETQYFGPGTRLLVL.

The chain recombines TRBV7-9 with TRBJ2-1; 13 nucleotides agree with TRBD2. The V gene end was trimmed by 10 bases and the J gene end by 6 bases; junction bases not matched to a gene: 15. Germline V lookup: CDR1 SEHNR, CDR2 FQNEAQ (reference sequence). This CDR3 is 17 amino acids long. This chain's CDR3 is CATDGGTSGIRANEQFF. CDR3 coding DNA: TGTGCCACCGACGGGGGGACTAGCGGGATCCGTGCCAATGAGCAGTTCTTC. Supplemented by reference TRBV7-9 and TRBJ2-1, the full variable domain reads DTGVSQNPRHKITKRGQNVTFRCDPISEHNRLYWYRQTLGQGPEFLTYFQNEAQLEKSRLLSDRFSAERPKGSFSTLEIQRTEQGDSAMYLCATDGGTSGIRANEQFFGPGTRLTVL.

The gene calls are TRBV11-3 and TRBJ2-1; D remains unclear. Between the trimmed V and J ends, which lost 8 bases and 7 bases, there was a span of 12 bases. The length of the CDR3 is 12 residues. Germline V CDR1 and CDR2: SGHNT, YENEEA. The CDR3 reads CASQASNNEQFF. The CDR3 DNA sequence: TGTGCCAGCCAGGCCTCGAATAATGAGCAGTTCTTC.

Here the CDR3 reads CASSLGGVEEQYF. The CDR3 bases are TGTGCCAGCAGCTTAGGAGGGGTGGAAGAGCAGTACTTC. V gene TRBV11-1 combines with J gene TRBJ2-7, with D tentatively TRBD1 or TRBD2 (5 bases each). The CDR3 totals 13 residues. The germline V gene encodes CDR1 SGHAT and CDR2 FQDESV (reference sequence). Trimming removed 1 base at V and 7 bases at J, with 11 bases between.

The CDR3 nucleotides are TGTGCCAGCAGCGTCGACGCGGGAGATTTAGGCTACGAGCAGTACTTC. Protein product: CASSVDAGDLGYEQYF. The chain joins TRBV9 to TRBJ2-7, with 7 bases identical to TRBD2. CDR1 is SGDLS and CDR2 is YYNGEE in the germline V gene. The CDR3 runs 16 residues. Unmatched junction bases numbered 11, after V lost 2 bases and J lost 3 bases.

This chain connects TRBV5-1 to TRBJ2-3; tentatively, D is TRBD2 (5 bases). CDR3 length: 15 residues. The V gene's germline CDR1 is SGHRS and CDR2 YFSETQ. Trimming took off 0 bases at V and 7 bases at J, with 15 bases between the two ends. The CDR3 DNA sequence: TGCGCCAGCAGCTTGGGACTATCATCTTCGAATACGCAGTATTTT. It specifies CASSLGLSSSNTQYF.